This T cell receptor (beta chain) appears in the sequencing data of a study of blood T cell repertoires in COVID-19. Study information: The analysed material was cDNA or gDNA that came from T cells, B-cell-depleted T cells, or PBMCs.

Sequencing used immunoSEQ multiplex PCR; TCRdb keeps in-frame clones, though not all of them. The sample has about 250,000 clones, more than 75% seen once. V gave up 4 bases and J gave up 11 bases; unmatched junction bases: 16. Germline CDR1 MNHNS, CDR2 SASEGT. This CDR3 spans 16 amino acids. This clone occurred once. Enrolled during active infection, Seattle patients were then followed longitudinally. The sample taken for sequencing was peripheral blood. The source of this sequence is an elderly woman with COVID-19, enrolled during active disease. The chain recombines TRBV6-1 with TRBJ1-5; 8 nucleotides line up with TRBD1. The CDR3 region has the DNA TGTGCCAGCAGTGGGGGGACAGGCCAGCTGAGGGGGACCCAGCATTTT. Translated: CASSGGTGQLRGTQHF.